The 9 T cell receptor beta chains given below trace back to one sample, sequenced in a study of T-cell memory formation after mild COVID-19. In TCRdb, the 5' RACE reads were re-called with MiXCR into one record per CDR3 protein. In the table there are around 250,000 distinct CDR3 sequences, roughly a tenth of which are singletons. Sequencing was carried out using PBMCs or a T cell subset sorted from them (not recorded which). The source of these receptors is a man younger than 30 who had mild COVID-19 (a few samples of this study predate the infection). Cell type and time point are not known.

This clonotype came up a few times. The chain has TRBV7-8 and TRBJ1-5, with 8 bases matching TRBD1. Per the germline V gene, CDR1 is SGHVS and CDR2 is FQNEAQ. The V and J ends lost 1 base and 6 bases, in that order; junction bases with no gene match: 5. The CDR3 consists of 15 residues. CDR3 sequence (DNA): TGTGCCAGCAGCTTAGGGACAGGGTTCTCTCAGCCCCAGCATTTT. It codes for CASSLGTGFSQPQHF.

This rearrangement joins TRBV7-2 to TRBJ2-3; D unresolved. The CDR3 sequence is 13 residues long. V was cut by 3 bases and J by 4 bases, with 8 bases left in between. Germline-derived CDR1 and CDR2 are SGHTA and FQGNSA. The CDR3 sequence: CASSFRPSDTQYF. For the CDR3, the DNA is TGTGCCAGCAGCTTTAGACCCTCAGATACGCAGTATTTT.

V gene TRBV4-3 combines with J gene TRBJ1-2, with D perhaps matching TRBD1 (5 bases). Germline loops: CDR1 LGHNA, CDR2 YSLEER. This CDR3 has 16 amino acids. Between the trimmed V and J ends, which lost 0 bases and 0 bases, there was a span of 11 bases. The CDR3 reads CASSQDNGASNYGYTF. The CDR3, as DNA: TGCGCCAGCAGCCAAGATAACGGGGCCTCTAACTATGGCTACACCTTC.

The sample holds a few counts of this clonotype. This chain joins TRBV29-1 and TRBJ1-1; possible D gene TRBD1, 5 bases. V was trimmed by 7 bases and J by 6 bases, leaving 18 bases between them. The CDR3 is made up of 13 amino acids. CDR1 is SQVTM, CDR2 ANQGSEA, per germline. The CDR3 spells CSARSGGSPEAFF. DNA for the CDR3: TGCAGCGCCAGGAGTGGGGGGAGCCCTGAAGCTTTCTTT.

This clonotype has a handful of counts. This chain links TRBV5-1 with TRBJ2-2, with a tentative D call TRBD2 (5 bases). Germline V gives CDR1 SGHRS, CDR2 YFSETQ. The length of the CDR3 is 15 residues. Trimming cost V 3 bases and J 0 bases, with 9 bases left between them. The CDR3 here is CASSSTLANTGELFF. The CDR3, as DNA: TGCGCCAGCAGCTCTACACTAGCGAACACCGGGGAGCTGTTTTTT. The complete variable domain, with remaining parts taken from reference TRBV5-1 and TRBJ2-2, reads KAGVTQTPRYLIKTRGQQVTLSCSPISGHRSVSWYQQTPGQGLQFLFEYFSETQRNKGNFPGRFSGRQFSNSRSEMNVSTLELGDSALYLCASSSTLANTGELFFGEGSRLTVL.

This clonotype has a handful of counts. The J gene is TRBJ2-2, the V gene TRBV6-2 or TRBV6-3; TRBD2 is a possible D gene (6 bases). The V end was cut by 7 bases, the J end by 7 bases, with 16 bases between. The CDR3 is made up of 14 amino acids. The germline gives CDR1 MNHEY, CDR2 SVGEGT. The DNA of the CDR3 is TGTGCCAGCACTGATCGACGCGGGGACGGGGAGCTGTTTTTT. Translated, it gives CASTDRRGDGELFF.

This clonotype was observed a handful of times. The CDR3 loop reads CASSAWGRASGKDTQYF. In DNA form, the CDR3 reads TGTGCCAGCAGCGCCTGGGGACGGGCTAGCGGGAAAGATACGCAGTATTTT. The chain links TRBV7-3 to TRBJ2-3, with 9 nucleotides matching TRBD2. The V gene end was trimmed by 5 bases and the J gene end by 5 bases; junction bases not matched to a gene: 14. This CDR3 is 17 amino acids long. Germline V CDR1 and CDR2: SGHTA, FQGTGA.

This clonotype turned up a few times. CDR3 sequence reads: CASSPGGGSQYF. The CDR3 nucleotides are TGTGCCAGCAGCCCCGGAGGGGGGTCCCAGTACTTC. The gene calls are TRBV9 and TRBJ2-5; D may match TRBD1 or TRBD2 (6 bases each). This CDR3 region has 12 residues. CDR1 and CDR2 (germline): SGDLS, YYNGEE. V shed 4 bases and J shed 9 bases, with 13 bases lying between them. Based on the CDR3 plus reference TRBV9 and TRBJ2-5, the full variable domain is DSGVTQTPKHLITATGQRVTLRCSPRSGDLSVYWYQQSLDQGLQFLIQYYNGEERAKGNILERFSAQQFPDLHSELNLSSLELGDSALYFCASSPGGGSQYFGPGTRLLVL.

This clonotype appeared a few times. CDR3 sequence: CASSEGGGAGELFF. The CDR3 nucleotides read TGTGCCAGCAGTGAGGGAGGGGGCGCCGGGGAGCTGTTTTTT. The chain employs TRBV6-1 and TRBJ2-2; D is perhaps TRBD1 or TRBD2 (7 bases each). CDR1 MNHNS and CDR2 SASEGT come from the germline V gene. The V end was cut by 3 bases, the J end by 6 bases, with 11 bases between. CDR3 length equals 14 residues.